Listed below are T cell receptor beta chains from one sample, sequenced in a study of T cell responses to AZD1222 COVID-19 vaccine. Sequencing used immunoSEQ multiplex PCR; TCRdb keeps in-frame clones, though not all of them. The sample has roughly 80,000 clones, roughly nine tenths seen once; the top ten hold 2.5% to 4%. The specimen was peripheral blood, collected 28 days after the second AZD1222 dose. The receptors were sampled from an adult who received the AZD1222 COVID-19 vaccine. Each CDR3 is given with its conserved first and last residue. D genes are given only for firm matches. Not all rows give a size; the values are once, few, many and, for expanded clones, a class.

D gene	clone size	V gene	J gene	CDR3 DNA	CDR3 protein
.	.	TRBV30	TRBJ2-7	TGTGCCTTGGTGGAGGGGGGGCTCTACGAGCAGTACTTC	CALVEGGLYEQYF
TRBD1	.	TRBV19	TRBJ2-2	TGTGCCAGCCGACAGGGTTCGAACACCGGGGAGCTGTTTTTT	CASRQGSNTGELFF
.	.	TRBV24-1	TRBJ2-3	TGTGCCACCAGTGATCTGGGGACCCCCGGCTTCACAGATACGCAGTATTTT	CATSDLGTPGFTDTQYF
.	.	TRBV4-1	TRBJ2-3	TGCGCCAGCAGCCAAGAAATTACAGGGCGGGATACGCAGTATTTT	CASSQEITGRDTQYF
TRBD1	.	TRBV6-4	TRBJ1-2	TGTGCCAGCAGCAAAACAGGGGGCGGGTATGGCTACACCTTC	CASSKTGGGYGYTF
.	.	TRBV7-8	TRBJ1-3	TGTGCCAGCAGCCGGGACTCCTACTCTGGAAACACCATATATTTT	CASSRDSYSGNTIYF
.	.	TRBV7-3	TRBJ1-1	TGTGCCAGCAGCTTAAACGGAGGGGGCACTGAAGCTTTCTTT	CASSLNGGGTEAFF
.	.	TRBV4-2	TRBJ1-2	TGTGCCAGCAGGGGTGACCGCTCCAGCTATGGCTACACCTTC	CASRGDRSSYGYTF
.	once	TRBV30	TRBJ1-4	TGTGCCTGGAGTAAAGGCGTCACTAATGAAAAACTGTTTTTT	CAWSKGVTNEKLFF
TRBD1	.	TRBV5-5	TRBJ2-1	TGTGCCAGCAGCTTGGGACAGGGGGCCAAGGAGCAGTTCTTC	CASSLGQGAKEQFF
TRBD2	.	TRBV24-1	TRBJ2-1	TGTGCCACCAGTGCGGGAGGCGGGAATGAGCAGTTCTTC	CATSAGGGNEQFF
TRBD1	.	TRBV24-1	TRBJ1-1	TGTGCCACCAGGGATGACAGGGGTGGAGGGCACACTGAAGCTTTCTTT	CATRDDRGGGHTEAFF
.	.	TRBV2	TRBJ1-1	TGTGCCAGCAGCCCGGGTTGGACTGAAGCTTTCTTT	CASSPGWTEAFF
.	.	TRBV10-1	TRBJ1-2	TGCGCCAGCAGTGAGTTTGTTGGCAGGCGCTATGGCTACACCTTC	CASSEFVGRRYGYTF
.	.	TRBV12-3/TRBV12-4	TRBJ1-1	TGTGCCAGCAGTGAAACAGACACTGAAGCTTTCTTT	CASSETDTEAFF
TRBD1	.	TRBV5-5	TRBJ2-7	TGTGCCAGCAGCTTGGGACAGGGGTTCTCCTACGAGCGGTACTTC	CASSLGQGFSYERYF
.	once	TRBV6-5	TRBJ2-1	TGTGCCAGCAGTTGGGGTCATGAGCAGTTCTTC	CASSWGHEQFF
TRBD1	.	TRBV15	TRBJ2-2	TGTGCCACCAGCAGAGGAGGACAGGGCCACACCGGGGAGCTGTTTTTT	CATSRGGQGHTGELFF
.	.	TRBV7-2	TRBJ1-3	TGTGCCAGCAGCTTGGGTTCTGGAAACACCATATATTTT	CASSLGSGNTIYF
.	few	TRBV24-1	TRBJ2-3	TGTGCCACCAGTGATCTACTAGCAGATACGCAGTATTTT	CATSDLLADTQYF
.	.	TRBV6-1	TRBJ1-4	TGTGCCAGCAGTGCAAGAGGGGTCCTTGCAACTAATGAAAAACTGTTTTTT	CASSARGVLATNEKLFF
.	.	TRBV19	TRBJ1-5	TGTGCCAGTCGGGGGAATGTGGGTAATCAGCCCCAGCATTTT	CASRGNVGNQPQHF
TRBD1	.	TRBV5-4	TRBJ1-1	TGTGCCAGCAGCCACGACCCGGTCCGAGGGGGCGGCACTGAAGCTTTCTTT	CASSHDPVRGGGTEAFF
.	.	TRBV3-1/TRBV3-2	TRBJ2-1	TGTGCCAGCAGTAACCAGGGGTTGGTCAATGAGCAGTTCTTC	CASSNQGLVNEQFF
.	.	TRBV12-5	TRBJ2-7	TGTGCTAGTGGTTTTCCCCACGAGCAGTACTTC	CASGFPHEQYF
.	.	TRBV7-9	TRBJ1-2	TGTGCCAGTCACGGCTTGGGGAATGGCTACACCTTC	CASHGLGNGYTF
.	.	TRBV24-1	TRBJ2-1	TGTGCCACCAGTGACCCCGGGACTCCGACCTCGGATGAGCAGTTCTTC	CATSDPGTPTSDEQFF
TRBD1	.	TRBV18	TRBJ2-7	TGTGCCAGCTCACCTGCAGGGGGTCTCGCCTACGAGCAGTACTTC	CASSPAGGLAYEQYF
.	.	TRBV5-1	TRBJ2-1	TGCGCCAGCACCTTCTACAATGAGCAGTTCTTC	CASTFYNEQFF
.	.	TRBV4-2	TRBJ1-1	TGTGCCAGCAGCCAAGATGGGGAGAACACTGAAGCTTTCTTT	CASSQDGENTEAFF
.	.	TRBV5-1	TRBJ2-1	TGCGCCAGCAGCTTGGATGTACGCAATGAGCAGTTCTTC	CASSLDVRNEQFF
.	.	TRBV7-9	TRBJ1-2	TGTGCCAGCAGCTTCGAAGGCAGTGGCTACACCTTC	CASSFEGSGYTF
.	.	TRBV9	TRBJ1-2	TGTGCCAGCAGCGTAGAGGCTGGGACCCTGGGGGATGGCTACACCTTC	CASSVEAGTLGDGYTF
.	.	TRBV12-3/TRBV12-4	TRBJ1-6	TGTGCCAGCAACAGGGACGGCAATTCACCCCTCCACTTT	CASNRDGNSPLHF
.	once	TRBV18	TRBJ2-5	TGTGCCAGCTCACCGGGACACCTACAAGAGACCCAGTACTTC	CASSPGHLQETQYF
.	.	TRBV2	TRBJ1-5	TGTGCCAGCAGGGGCAGATTAGGTCGCCATCAGCCCCAGCATTTT	CASRGRLGRHQPQHF
TRBD1	.	TRBV6-5	TRBJ1-2	TGTGCCAGCAGCCGGACAGGGAATCATGGCTACACCTTC	CASSRTGNHGYTF